This TCR beta chain was profiled in a study of cytomegalovirus exposure and HLA in healthy donors. The primer mix had 60 Vbeta and 13 Jbeta primers. Clones were read by immunoSEQ multiplex PCR, and TCRdb kept only the in-frame ones, dropping some. The sample shows about 180,000 clones, about 79% of them seen only once. CDR1 and CDR2 from the germline V gene are MNHNS and SASEGT. CDR3 length: 14 residues. Trimming pared 6 bases from V and 0 bases from J, leaving 8 bases between. J is TRBJ1-4 and V is TRBV6-1, with D perhaps matching TRBD1 (5 bases). The sample comprised PBMCs. The sequence derives from a man in his late teens or twenties in good health and CMV-seronegative. The CDR3 is CASRPGTTNEKLFF. In DNA, the CDR3 is TGTGCCAGCAGGCCAGGGACAACTAATGAAAAACTGTTTTTT.